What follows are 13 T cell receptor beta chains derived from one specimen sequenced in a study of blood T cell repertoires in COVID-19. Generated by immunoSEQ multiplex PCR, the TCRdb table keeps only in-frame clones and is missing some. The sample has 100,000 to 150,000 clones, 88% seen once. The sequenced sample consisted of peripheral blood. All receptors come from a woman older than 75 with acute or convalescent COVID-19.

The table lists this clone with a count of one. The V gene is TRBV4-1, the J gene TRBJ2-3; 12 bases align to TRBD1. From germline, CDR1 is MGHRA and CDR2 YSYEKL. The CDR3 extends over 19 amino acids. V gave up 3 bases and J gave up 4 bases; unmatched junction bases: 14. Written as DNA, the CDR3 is TGCGCCAGCAGCCAGGCGAGACGGGTGGGACAGGGGGCTGCAGATACGCAGTATTTT. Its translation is CASSQARRVGQGAADTQYF.

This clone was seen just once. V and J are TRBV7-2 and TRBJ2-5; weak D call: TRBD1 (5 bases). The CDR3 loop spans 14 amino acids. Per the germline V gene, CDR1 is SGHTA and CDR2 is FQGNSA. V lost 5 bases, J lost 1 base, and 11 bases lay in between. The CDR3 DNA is TGTGCCAGCAGCAGCCGACAGCTCCAAGAGACCCAGTACTTC. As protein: CASSSRQLQETQYF.

The CDR3 DNA reads as TGTGCCAGCAGCTTGGCAGGGGGCGGGGAGACCCAGTACTTC. Its protein product is CASSLAGGGETQYF. The genes are TRBV5-4 and TRBJ2-5; 8 nucleotides match TRBD1. This CDR3 has 14 residues. Germline lookup yields CDR1 SGHNT and CDR2 YYREEE (reference sequence). The J segment lost 5 bases and the V segment lost 0 bases, leaving 3 bases of the junction unmatched.

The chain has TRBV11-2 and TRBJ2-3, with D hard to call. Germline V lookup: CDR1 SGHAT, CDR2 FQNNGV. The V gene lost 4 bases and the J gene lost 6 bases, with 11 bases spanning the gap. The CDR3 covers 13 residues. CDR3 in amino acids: CASSSLTADTQYF. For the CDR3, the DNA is TGTGCCAGCAGCTCCCTCACAGCCGATACGCAGTATTTT.

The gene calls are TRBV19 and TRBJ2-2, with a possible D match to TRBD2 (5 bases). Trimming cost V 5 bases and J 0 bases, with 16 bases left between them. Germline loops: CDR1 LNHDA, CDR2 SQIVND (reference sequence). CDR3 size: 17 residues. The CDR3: CASSQDWIPPNTGELFF. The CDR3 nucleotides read TGTGCCAGTAGTCAGGACTGGATTCCCCCGAACACCGGGGAGCTGTTTTTT.

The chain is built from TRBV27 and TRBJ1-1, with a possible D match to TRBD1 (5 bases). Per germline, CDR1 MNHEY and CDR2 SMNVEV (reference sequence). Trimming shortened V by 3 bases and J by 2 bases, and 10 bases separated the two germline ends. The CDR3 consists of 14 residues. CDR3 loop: CASSFFRANTEAFF. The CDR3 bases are TGTGCCAGCAGTTTCTTCAGGGCAAACACTGAAGCTTTCTTT.

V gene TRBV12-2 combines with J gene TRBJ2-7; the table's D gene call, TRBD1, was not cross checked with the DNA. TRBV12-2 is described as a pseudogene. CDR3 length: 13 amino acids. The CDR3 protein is CASRLDRGNEQYF. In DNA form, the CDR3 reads TGTGCAAGTCGCCTCGACAGGGGCAACGAGCAGTACTTC.

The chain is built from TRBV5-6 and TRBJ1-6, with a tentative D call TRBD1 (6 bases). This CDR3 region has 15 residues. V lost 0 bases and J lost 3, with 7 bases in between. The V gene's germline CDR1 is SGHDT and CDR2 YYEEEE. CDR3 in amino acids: CASSLVDSYNSPLHF. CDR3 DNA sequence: TGTGCCAGCAGCTTGGTGGACAGCTATAATTCACCCCTCCACTTT.

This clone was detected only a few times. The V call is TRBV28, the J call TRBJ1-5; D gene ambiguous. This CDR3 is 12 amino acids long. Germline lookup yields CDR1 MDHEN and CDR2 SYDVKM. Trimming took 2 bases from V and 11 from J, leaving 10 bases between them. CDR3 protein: CASSLRLIAQHF. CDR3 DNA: TGTGCCAGCAGTTTACGTCTTATAGCCCAGCATTTT. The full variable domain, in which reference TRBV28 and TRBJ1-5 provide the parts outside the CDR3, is DVKVTQSSRYLVKRTGEKVFLECVQDMDHENMFWYRQDPGLGLRLIYFSYDVKMKEKGDIPEGYSVSREKKERFSLILESASTNQTSMYLCASSLRLIAQHFGDGTRLSIL.

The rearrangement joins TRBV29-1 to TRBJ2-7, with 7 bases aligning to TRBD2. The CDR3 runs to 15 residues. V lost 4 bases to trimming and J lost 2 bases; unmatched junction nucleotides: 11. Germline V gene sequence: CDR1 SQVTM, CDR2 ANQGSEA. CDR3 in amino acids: CSVATSAGRPYEQYF. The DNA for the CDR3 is TGCAGCGTTGCTACTAGCGCGGGACGCCCCTACGAGCAGTACTTC.

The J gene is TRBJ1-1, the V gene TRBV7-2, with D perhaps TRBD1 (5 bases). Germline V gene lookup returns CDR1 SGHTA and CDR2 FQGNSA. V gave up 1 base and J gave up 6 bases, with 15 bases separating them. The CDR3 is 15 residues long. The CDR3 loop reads CASSLDRQGSPEAFF. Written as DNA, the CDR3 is TGTGCCAGCAGCTTAGATAGGCAGGGAAGCCCTGAAGCTTTCTTT.

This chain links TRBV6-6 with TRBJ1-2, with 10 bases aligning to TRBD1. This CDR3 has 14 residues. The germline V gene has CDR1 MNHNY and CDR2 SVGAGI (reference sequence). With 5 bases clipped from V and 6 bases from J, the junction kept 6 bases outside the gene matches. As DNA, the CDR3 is TGTGCCAGCAGTGAGCGACAGGGGGCCGATGGCTACACCTTC. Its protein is CASSERQGADGYTF.

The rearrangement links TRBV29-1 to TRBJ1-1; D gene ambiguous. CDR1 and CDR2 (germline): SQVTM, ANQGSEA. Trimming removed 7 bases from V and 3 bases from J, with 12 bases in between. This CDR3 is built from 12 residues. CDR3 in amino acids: CSGANSYTEAFF. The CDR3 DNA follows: TGCAGCGGGGCTAACAGCTACACTGAAGCTTTCTTT.